Listed below are T cell receptor beta chains from one sample, sequenced in a study of cytomegalovirus exposure and HLA in healthy donors. Sequenced by immunoSEQ multiplex PCR; TCRdb stores in-frame clones only, minus some. The sample shows 150,000 to 200,000 clones, about three quarters of them seen only once. The sequenced sample was PBMCs. The source of these receptors is a young woman in good health and CMV-seropositive. Both conserved end residues are part of each CDR3. Fields, in order: CDR3 length, clone size, V gene, J gene, D gene, CDR3 protein, CDR3 DNA. The D gene is left open where the match is weak. Clone size is stated in some rows and not others, as once, few, many or a class when expanded.

cdr3_length: 18; clone_size: NA; v_call: TRBV7-3; j_call: TRBJ2-6; d_call: TRBD2; cdr3_aa: CASSSLAGGSSGANVLTF; cdr3_nt: TGTGCCAGCAGCAGTCTAGCGGGGGGATCCTCTGGGGCCAACGTCCTGACTTTC
cdr3_length: 14; clone_size: NA; v_call: TRBV13; j_call: TRBJ1-1; d_call: NA; cdr3_aa: CAISPGALNTEAFF; cdr3_nt: TGTGCCATCTCCCCAGGGGCCCTAAACACTGAAGCTTTCTTT
cdr3_length: 14; clone_size: NA; v_call: TRBV27; j_call: TRBJ2-7; d_call: NA; cdr3_aa: CASSLRRGSYEQYF; cdr3_nt: TGTGCCAGCAGTTTACGCAGGGGATCCTACGAGCAGTACTTC
cdr3_length: 15; clone_size: NA; v_call: TRBV2; j_call: TRBJ2-5; d_call: TRBD2; cdr3_aa: CASSEWTSGSRTQYF; cdr3_nt: TGTGCCAGCAGTGAATGGACTAGCGGGAGTCGGACCCAGTACTTC
cdr3_length: 16; clone_size: NA; v_call: TRBV6-1; j_call: TRBJ2-7; d_call: TRBD2; cdr3_aa: CASSEVLGGNLYEQYF; cdr3_nt: TGTGCCAGCAGTGAAGTTCTGGGGGGGAATCTCTACGAGCAGTACTTC
cdr3_length: 17; clone_size: NA; v_call: TRBV7-3; j_call: TRBJ2-2; d_call: TRBD1; cdr3_aa: CASSPQTGGQNTGELFF; cdr3_nt: TGTGCCAGCAGCCCCCAGACAGGGGGCCAGAACACCGGGGAGCTGTTTTTT
cdr3_length: 13; clone_size: NA; v_call: TRBV29-1; j_call: TRBJ2-3; d_call: NA; cdr3_aa: CSVEGLAPDTQYF; cdr3_nt: TGCAGCGTTGAAGGCCTAGCCCCAGATACGCAGTATTTT
cdr3_length: 17; clone_size: NA; v_call: TRBV5-6; j_call: TRBJ1-2; d_call: NA; cdr3_aa: CASSLTGTRIGNYGYTF; cdr3_nt: TGTGCCAGCAGCTTGACCGGGACAAGGATTGGAAACTATGGCTACACCTTC
cdr3_length: 15; clone_size: NA; v_call: TRBV6-1; j_call: TRBJ2-5; d_call: NA; cdr3_aa: CASSEALFRKETQYF; cdr3_nt: TGTGCCAGCAGTGAAGCGCTTTTCAGGAAAGAGACCCAGTACTTC
cdr3_length: 15; clone_size: few; v_call: TRBV6-4; j_call: TRBJ2-1; d_call: NA; cdr3_aa: CASTLFSQEGNEQFF; cdr3_nt: TGTGCCAGCACCCTCTTCAGCCAAGAGGGAAATGAGCAGTTCTTC
cdr3_length: 16; clone_size: NA; v_call: TRBV7-2; j_call: TRBJ2-5; d_call: TRBD2; cdr3_aa: CASTLGTSGYQETQYF; cdr3_nt: TGTGCCAGCACCCTGGGAACTAGCGGTTACCAAGAGACCCAGTACTTC
cdr3_length: 18; clone_size: NA; v_call: TRBV5-5; j_call: TRBJ1-1; d_call: NA; cdr3_aa: CASSGGSLTVTFNTEAFF; cdr3_nt: TGTGCCAGCAGCGGCGGGTCACTAACAGTCACCTTCAACACTGAAGCTTTCTTT
cdr3_length: 13; clone_size: NA; v_call: TRBV18; j_call: TRBJ2-1; d_call: NA; cdr3_aa: CASSLTEYNEQFF; cdr3_nt: TGTGCCAGCTCGCTAACAGAATACAATGAGCAGTTCTTC
cdr3_length: 13; clone_size: once; v_call: TRBV4-2; j_call: TRBJ2-5; d_call: NA; cdr3_aa: CASSPGYQETQYF; cdr3_nt: TGTGCCAGCAGCCCGGGGTATCAAGAGACCCAGTACTTC
cdr3_length: 15; clone_size: once; v_call: TRBV18; j_call: TRBJ2-3; d_call: TRBD1; cdr3_aa: CASSPGQGTGDTQYF; cdr3_nt: TGTGCCAGCTCACCGGGACAGGGGACTGGGGATACGCAGTATTTT
cdr3_length: 14; clone_size: NA; v_call: TRBV7-2; j_call: TRBJ1-2; d_call: NA; cdr3_aa: CASSLVVAGYGYTF; cdr3_nt: TGTGCCAGCAGCTTAGTAGTGGCGGGCTATGGCTACACCTTC
cdr3_length: 15; clone_size: NA; v_call: TRBV7-9; j_call: TRBJ1-3; d_call: NA; cdr3_aa: CASSARGNTGNTIYF; cdr3_nt: TGTGCCAGCAGCGCAAGGGGGAACACTGGAAACACCATATATTTT
cdr3_length: 16; clone_size: NA; v_call: TRBV4-3; j_call: TRBJ1-2; d_call: NA; cdr3_aa: CASSQESRSYGYGYTF; cdr3_nt: TGCGCCAGCAGCCAAGAAAGTAGAAGTTACGGCTATGGCTACACCTTC
cdr3_length: 13; clone_size: NA; v_call: TRBV19; j_call: TRBJ2-7; d_call: TRBD1; cdr3_aa: CAIRDSSSYEQYF; cdr3_nt: TGTGCCATCCGGGACAGTTCATCCTACGAGCAGTACTTC
cdr3_length: 13; clone_size: NA; v_call: TRBV7-9; j_call: TRBJ2-5; d_call: TRBD2; cdr3_aa: CATLQAGGETQYF; cdr3_nt: TGTGCCACCTTACAAGCGGGAGGAGAGACCCAGTACTTC
cdr3_length: 15; clone_size: NA; v_call: TRBV11-2; j_call: TRBJ2-2; d_call: TRBD2; cdr3_aa: CASSLERELTGELFF; cdr3_nt: TGTGCCAGCAGCTTAGAGCGGGAGTTAACCGGGGAGCTGTTTTTT
cdr3_length: 18; clone_size: NA; v_call: TRBV28; j_call: TRBJ2-5; d_call: TRBD2; cdr3_aa: CASSPGLAGPQFGETQYF; cdr3_nt: TGTGCCAGCAGCCCGGGACTAGCGGGACCCCAGTTCGGGGAGACCCAGTACTTC
cdr3_length: 15; clone_size: NA; v_call: TRBV9; j_call: TRBJ1-4; d_call: NA; cdr3_aa: CASSADTATNEKLFF; cdr3_nt: TGTGCCAGCAGCGCCGACACTGCAACTAATGAAAAACTGTTTTTT
cdr3_length: 17; clone_size: NA; v_call: TRBV5-6; j_call: TRBJ2-7; d_call: TRBD1; cdr3_aa: CASTLGTGGHLAYEQYF; cdr3_nt: TGTGCCAGCACCCTTGGGACAGGGGGACACCTAGCCTACGAGCAGTACTTC
cdr3_length: 16; clone_size: NA; v_call: TRBV6-4; j_call: TRBJ2-1; d_call: TRBD2; cdr3_aa: CASSGGGLPEINEQFF; cdr3_nt: TGTGCCAGCAGTGGGGGGGGACTACCCGAAATCAATGAGCAGTTCTTC
cdr3_length: 16; clone_size: NA; v_call: TRBV11-3; j_call: TRBJ2-7; d_call: TRBD2; cdr3_aa: CASSRGLAGGVNEQYF; cdr3_nt: TGTGCCAGCAGCCGCGGACTAGCGGGAGGGGTCAACGAGCAGTACTTC